This section outlines one T cell receptor (beta chain) sequence together with its context. These data originate in a study of T-cell reconstitution after alpha-beta-depleted transplantation in children. Preparation of the TCRbeta library used unique molecular identifiers. TCRdb called the PCR reads again in MiXCR, with one record for every CDR3 protein. The profile covers a few hundred thousand distinct CDR3 sequences, with roughly 30% appearing a single time and approximately 33% taken by the ten largest. CDR3 length equals 13 residues. The ends lost 3 bases at V and 5 bases at J; junction bases unmatched: 1. Germline CDR1 is SGHRS and CDR2 is YFSETQ.

J is TRBJ1-4 and V is TRBV5-1, with TRBD1 matching 7 bases. The receptor was isolated from a boy less than two years old with Wiskott-Aldrich syndrome, due to receive a stem cell transplant. The sequenced sample was PBMCs, obtained before TCRalphabeta/CD19-depleted stem cell transplant. The CDR3 protein is CASSSGQNEKLFF. For the CDR3, the DNA is TGCGCCAGCAGCTCGGGACAGAATGAAAAACTGTTTTTT.